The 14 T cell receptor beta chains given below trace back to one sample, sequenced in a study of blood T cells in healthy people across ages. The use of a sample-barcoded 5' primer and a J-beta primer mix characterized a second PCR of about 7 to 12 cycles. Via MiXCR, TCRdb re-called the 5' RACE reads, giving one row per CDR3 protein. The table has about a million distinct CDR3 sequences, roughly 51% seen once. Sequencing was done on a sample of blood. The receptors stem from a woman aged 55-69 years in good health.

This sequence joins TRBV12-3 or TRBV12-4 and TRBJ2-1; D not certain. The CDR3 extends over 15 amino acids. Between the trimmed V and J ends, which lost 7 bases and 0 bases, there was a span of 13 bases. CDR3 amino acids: CASIQRSTSYNEQFF. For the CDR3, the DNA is TGTGCCAGCATTCAGCGTTCCACCTCCTACAATGAGCAGTTCTTC.

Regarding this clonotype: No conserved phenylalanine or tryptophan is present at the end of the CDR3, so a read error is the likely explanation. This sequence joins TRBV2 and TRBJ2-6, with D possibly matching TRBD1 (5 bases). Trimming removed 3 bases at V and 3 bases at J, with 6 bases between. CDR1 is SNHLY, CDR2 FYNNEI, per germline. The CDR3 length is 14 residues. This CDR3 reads CASSDRDGANVLTL. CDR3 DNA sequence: TGTGCCAGCAGTGACAGGGATGGGGCCAACGTCCTGACTTTA.

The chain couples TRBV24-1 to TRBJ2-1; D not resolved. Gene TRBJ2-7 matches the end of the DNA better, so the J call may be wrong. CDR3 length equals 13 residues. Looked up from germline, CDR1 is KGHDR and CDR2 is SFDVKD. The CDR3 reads CATSDSYSNEQYF. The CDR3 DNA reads TGTGCCACCAGTGATTCCTACTCCAATGAGCAGTACTTC.

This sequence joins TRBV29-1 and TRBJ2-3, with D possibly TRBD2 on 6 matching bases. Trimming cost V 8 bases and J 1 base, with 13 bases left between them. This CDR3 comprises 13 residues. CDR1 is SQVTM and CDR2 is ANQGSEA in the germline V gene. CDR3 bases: TGCAGCCTCTCGGAGGGAGGCACAGATACGCAGTATTTT. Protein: CSLSEGGTDTQYF.

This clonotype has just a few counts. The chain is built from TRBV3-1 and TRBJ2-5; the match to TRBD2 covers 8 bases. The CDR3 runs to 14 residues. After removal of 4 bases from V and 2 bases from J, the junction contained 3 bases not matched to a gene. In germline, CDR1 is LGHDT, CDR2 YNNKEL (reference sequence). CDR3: CASSPLAVQETQYF. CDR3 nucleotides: TGTGCCAGCAGCCCACTAGCGGTACAAGAGACCCAGTACTTC.

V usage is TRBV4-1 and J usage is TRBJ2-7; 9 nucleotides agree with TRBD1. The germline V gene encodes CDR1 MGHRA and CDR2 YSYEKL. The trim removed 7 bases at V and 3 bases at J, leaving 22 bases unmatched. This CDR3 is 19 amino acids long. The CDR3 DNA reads TGCGCCAGCACCCTGATGGACAGGGGCGTCGGAGAGTGGTACTACGAGCAGTACTTC. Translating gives CASTLMDRGVGEWYYEQYF.

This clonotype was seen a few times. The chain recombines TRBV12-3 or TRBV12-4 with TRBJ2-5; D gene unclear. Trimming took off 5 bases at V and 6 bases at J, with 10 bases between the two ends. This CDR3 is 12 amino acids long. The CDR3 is CASSDLPKTQYF. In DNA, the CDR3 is TGTGCCAGCAGTGATCTACCGAAGACCCAGTACTTC.

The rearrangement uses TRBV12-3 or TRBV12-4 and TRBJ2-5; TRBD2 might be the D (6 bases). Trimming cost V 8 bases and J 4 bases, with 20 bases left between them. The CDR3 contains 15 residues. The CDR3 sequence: CASSRTGRRAETQYF. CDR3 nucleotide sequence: TGTGCCAGCTCGCGAACCGGGAGACGGGCAGAGACCCAGTACTTC.

DNA of the CDR3: TGTGCCACCAGTGACCCTCGACAGGGCCCCACAGATACGCAGTATTTT. Translation: CATSDPRQGPTDTQYF. The chain links TRBV24-1 to TRBJ2-3, with 7 bases that match TRBD1. The length of the CDR3 is 16 residues. CDR1 and CDR2 from the germline V gene are KGHDR and SFDVKD. V shed 4 bases, J shed 2 bases, and the junction held 8 bases outside the gene matches.

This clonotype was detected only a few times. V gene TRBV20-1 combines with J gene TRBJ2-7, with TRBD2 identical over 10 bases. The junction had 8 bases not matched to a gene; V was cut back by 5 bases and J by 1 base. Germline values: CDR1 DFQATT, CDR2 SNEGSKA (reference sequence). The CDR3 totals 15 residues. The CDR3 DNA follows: TGCAGTGCTCGACTCAGGACTAGCGGATCCTACGAGCAGTACTTC. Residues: CSARLRTSGSYEQYF.

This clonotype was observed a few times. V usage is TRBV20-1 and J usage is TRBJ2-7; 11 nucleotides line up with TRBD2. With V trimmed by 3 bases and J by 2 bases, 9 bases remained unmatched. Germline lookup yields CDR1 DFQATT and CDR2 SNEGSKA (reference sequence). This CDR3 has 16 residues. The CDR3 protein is CSASPPLAGDPYEQYF. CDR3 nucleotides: TGCAGTGCTAGCCCTCCACTAGCGGGAGATCCCTACGAGCAGTACTTC.

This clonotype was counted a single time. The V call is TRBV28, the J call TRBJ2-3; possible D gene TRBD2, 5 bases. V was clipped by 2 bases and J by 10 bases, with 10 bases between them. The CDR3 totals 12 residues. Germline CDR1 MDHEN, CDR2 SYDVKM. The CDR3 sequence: CASSLTTGSQYF. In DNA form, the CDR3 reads TGTGCCAGCAGTTTAACAACGGGATCGCAGTATTTT.

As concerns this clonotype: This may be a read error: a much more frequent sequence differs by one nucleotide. The CDR3 reads CASSGRLSGELFF. The CDR3 DNA is TGTGCCAGCAGTGGCCGGCTGAGCGGGGAGCTGTTTTTT. This chain links TRBV27 with TRBJ2-2; unclear D gene. This CDR3 comprises 13 residues. The germline V gene has CDR1 MNHEY and CDR2 SMNVEV (reference sequence). The V end lost 5 bases, the J end lost 7 bases, and 11 bases lay between the germline ends.

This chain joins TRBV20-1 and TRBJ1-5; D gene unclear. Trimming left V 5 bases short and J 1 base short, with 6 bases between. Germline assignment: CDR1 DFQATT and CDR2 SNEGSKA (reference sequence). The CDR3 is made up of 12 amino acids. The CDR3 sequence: CSAPDSNQPQHF. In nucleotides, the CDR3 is TGCAGTGCTCCGGACAGCAATCAGCCCCAGCATTTT.